The entry below gives a single T cell receptor beta chain sequence along with its context. Its antigen remains unidentified. Germline V CDR1 and CDR2: SGHAT, FQNNGV. The V gene lost 3 bases and the J gene lost 4 bases, with 7 bases spanning the gap. The CDR3 sequence is 13 residues long. The data belong to a study of Tregs in tolerant kidney transplant recipients. Broader study findings: The most relevant donor-specific Treg TCRbeta repertoire apparently came from expansion with activated donor B cells. This study did not directly address biological reproducibility.

TCRdb's copy holds only in-frame clones and misses some; the assay was immunoSEQ multiplex PCR. The sample holds roughly 250,000 clones; about 80% are singletons and the top ten take around 0.64%. Thawed PBMCs were FACS-sorted into unstimulated CD4+CD25+CD127- regulatory T cells, CD4+CD25- non-regulatory cells, CD4 and CD8 cells. The sequencing sample was made of CD4+ T cells from blood. This sequence joins TRBV11-2 and TRBJ2-1, with a weak D call TRBD1 (6 bases). This receptor was identified in a human donor in good health. The CDR3 DNA reads as TGTGCCAGCAGCTTTACAGGGTACAATGAGCAGTTCTTC. It yields the protein CASSFTGYNEQFF.